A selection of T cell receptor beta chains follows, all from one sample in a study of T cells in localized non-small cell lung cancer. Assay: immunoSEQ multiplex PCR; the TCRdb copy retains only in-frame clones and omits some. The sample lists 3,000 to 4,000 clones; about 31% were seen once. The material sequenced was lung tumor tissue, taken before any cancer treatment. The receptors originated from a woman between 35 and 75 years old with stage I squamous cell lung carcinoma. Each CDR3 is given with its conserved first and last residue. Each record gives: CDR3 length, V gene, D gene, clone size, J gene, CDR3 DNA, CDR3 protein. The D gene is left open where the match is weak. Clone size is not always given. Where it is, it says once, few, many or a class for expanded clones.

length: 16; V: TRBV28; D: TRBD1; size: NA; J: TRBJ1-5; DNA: TGTGCCAGCCTTGGGCTGACAGGGAACGCTCCAAAACCCCAGCATTTT; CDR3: CASLGLTGNAPKPQHF
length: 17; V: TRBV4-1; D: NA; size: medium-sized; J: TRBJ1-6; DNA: TGCGCCAGCAGCCAAGACCAAGACAGGTCGGAAAATTCACCCCTCCACTTT; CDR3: CASSQDQDRSENSPLHF
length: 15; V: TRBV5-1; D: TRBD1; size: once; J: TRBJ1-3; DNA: TGCGCCAGCAGCCGTACAGGGGACTCTGGAAACACCATATATTTT; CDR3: CASSRTGDSGNTIYF
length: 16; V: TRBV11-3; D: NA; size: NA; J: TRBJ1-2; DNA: TGTGCCAGCAGCTCAACTGGTACCCGGGACGCCTATGGCTACACCTTC; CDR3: CASSSTGTRDAYGYTF
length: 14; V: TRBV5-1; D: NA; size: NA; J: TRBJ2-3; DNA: TGCGCCAGCAGCTTGGGGTTGGATCGAGATACGCAGTATTTT; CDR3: CASSLGLDRDTQYF
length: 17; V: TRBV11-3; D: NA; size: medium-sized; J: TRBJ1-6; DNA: TGTGCCAGCAGCCGTGACACAGGGTCCAATTTCAATTCACCCCTCCACTTT; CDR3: CASSRDTGSNFNSPLHF
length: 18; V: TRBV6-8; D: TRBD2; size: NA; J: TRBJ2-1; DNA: TGTGCCAGCAGACCAGACTTGGAGCGGGGGGGCCCTCACAATGAGCAGTTCTTC; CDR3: CASRPDLERGGPHNEQFF
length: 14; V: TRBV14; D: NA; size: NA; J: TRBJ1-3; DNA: TGTGCCAGCAGCCAAGTGGGAACCGGAAACACCATATATTTT; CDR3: CASSQVGTGNTIYF
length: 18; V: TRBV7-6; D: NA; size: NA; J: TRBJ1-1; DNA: TGTGCCAGCAGCTTAGGGGCAGGCGCATGGGGGAGTAACACTGAAGCTTTCTTT; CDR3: CASSLGAGAWGSNTEAFF
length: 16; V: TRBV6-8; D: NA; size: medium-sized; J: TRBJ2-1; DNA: TGTGCCAGCACGCTACGGGTCGGGAACCTCTACAATGAGCAGTTCTTC; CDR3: CASTLRVGNLYNEQFF
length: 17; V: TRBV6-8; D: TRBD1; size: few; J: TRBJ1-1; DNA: TGTGCCAGCAGTTACTCGGCGGACAGGGGGGTAAACACTGAAGCTTTCTTT; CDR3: CASSYSADRGVNTEAFF
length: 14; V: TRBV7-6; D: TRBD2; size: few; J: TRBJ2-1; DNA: TGTGCCAGCAGCTTGAGACTAGCCGCGGGCGAGCAGTTCTTC; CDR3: CASSLRLAAGEQFF
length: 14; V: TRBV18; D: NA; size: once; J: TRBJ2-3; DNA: TGTGCCAGCTCCCCAGCGGATGGCACAGATACGCAGTATTTT; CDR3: CASSPADGTDTQYF
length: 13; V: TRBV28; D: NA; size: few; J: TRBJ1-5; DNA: TGTGCCAGCAGCCTAGGGGTGTACCAGCCCCAGCATTTT; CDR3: CASSLGVYQPQHF
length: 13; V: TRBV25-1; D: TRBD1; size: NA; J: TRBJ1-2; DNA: TGTGCCAGCAGGGCCCAGGGGGCCTATGGCTACACCTTC; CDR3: CASRAQGAYGYTF
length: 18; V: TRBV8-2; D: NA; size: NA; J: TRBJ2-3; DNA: TGTGCCAGCAGTTTAGACAGACCGGGACTAGCTTTTACAGATACGCAGTATTTT; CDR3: CASSLDRPGLAFTDTQYF
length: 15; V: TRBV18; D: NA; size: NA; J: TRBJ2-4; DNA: TGTGCCAGCTCACCCTGGGGTACAGCCAAAAACATTCAGTACTTC; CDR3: CASSPWGTAKNIQYF
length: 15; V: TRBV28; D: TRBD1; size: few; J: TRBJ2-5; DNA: TGTGCCAGCAGTTACTTCGGGACAGGGGTAGAGACCCAGTACTTC; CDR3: CASSYFGTGVETQYF
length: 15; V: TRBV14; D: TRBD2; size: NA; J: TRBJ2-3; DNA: TGTGCCAGCAGCCAAGGAACGACTAGCGCAGATACGCAGTATTTT; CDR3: CASSQGTTSADTQYF
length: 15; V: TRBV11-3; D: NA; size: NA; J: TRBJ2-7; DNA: TGTGCCAGCAGCCTCCTCCGGGGAGCCGGCTACGAGCAGTACTTC; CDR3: CASSLLRGAGYEQYF
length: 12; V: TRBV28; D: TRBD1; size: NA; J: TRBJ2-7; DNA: TGTGCCAGCAGTTCGGGGACAGACGAGCAGTACTTC; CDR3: CASSSGTDEQYF
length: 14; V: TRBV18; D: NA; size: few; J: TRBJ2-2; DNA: TGTGCCAGCTCACCTGGGGACTCCACCGGGGAGCTGTTTTTT; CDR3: CASSPGDSTGELFF
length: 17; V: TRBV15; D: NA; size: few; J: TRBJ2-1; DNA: TGTGCCACCAGCAGAGATCTTGGGGGTCTCTCCTACAATGAGCAGTTCTTC; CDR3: CATSRDLGGLSYNEQFF
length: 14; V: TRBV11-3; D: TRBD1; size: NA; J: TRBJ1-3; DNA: TGTGCCAGCAGCCCAGGGGGGGCTGGAAACACCATATATTTT; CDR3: CASSPGGAGNTIYF